This T cell receptor (beta chain) was observed in a study of T cells in Graves' hyperthyroidism and ophthalmopathy (dated by TCRdb to the late 2010s). Looking at the study overall: A discovery cohort of about 96 patients, fewer than 50 with Graves' ophthalmopathy and about 58 with stable Graves' hyperthyroidism, was used to find distinguishing TCR V-J signatures. Whether ophthalmopathy could be predicted prospectively was tested in an independent validation cohort made up of under 20 hyperthyroidism patients plus 17 patients who later progressed to ophthalmopathy. For training and testing, the approximately 92 patients in the discovery cohort were randomly divided in a 7:3 ratio. The study also compared thyroid tissue and blood T-cell repertoires from 5 to 7 Graves' hyperthyroidism patients. After sampling, hyperthyroidism patients received methimazole starting at 30 mg daily, and ophthalmopathy patients received high-dose intravenous methylprednisolone. TCR Vbeta CDR3 sequencing of approximately 140 peripheral blood samples (over 40 ophthalmopathy, about 75 hyperthyroidism and some 17 progressor patients) is reported in the paper. General conclusions and limits of the study: Most expanded thyroid clonotypes (frequency above 0.001) were also found in blood, which suggests that blood repertoires may mirror thyroid immune responses. Sample size was not statistically predetermined, and investigators were not blinded to group allocation. A model built on a 13 V-J signature distinguished ophthalmopathy from stable hyperthyroidism, reaching 87.88% sensitivity and under 84% specificity in cross-validation and 80%/75% in testing. In validation, progression to ophthalmopathy was predicted by the model with almost 71% sensitivity and around 76% specificity, a median of approximately 6.5 months before onset.

This clonotype was counted between two and nine times. Its antigen remains unidentified. Sequence at one end of the junction differs from germline and may be a read error. TCR beta CDR3 regions were amplified from RNA transcripts. A first-round RT-PCR of the TCR CDR3 used the HTBI primer set with the Qiagen OneStep RT-PCR kit. The libraries were constructed in a second round of multiplex PCR and then size-selected and purified. The libraries were sequenced on an Illumina HiSeq2000 using paired-end 100 bp reads. On the study's bioinformatics: SOAPnuke was used to process the raw data, removing reads that contained adapters or uncalled bases, had a mean Phred below 15, or lacked an exact match to the constant primer or identifier. High-quality paired reads were merged using COPE v1.2.5, and each unique nucleotide sequence was defined as a clonotype. Clonotypes were aligned to IMGT TRBV, TRBD and TRBJ reference segments using MiTCR v1.1. The analysis was restricted to V-J combinations with a frequency above 0.0001, which together covered about 99% of the repertoires. The TCS score was defined as the ratio of F50 (clonal expansion) to E x V (chaos), calculated using BLOSUM62-based TCRdist between CDR3 peptides within each V-J. Welch's t-statistics and random forest reduced fewer than 550 V-J features to roughly 13, which were used in a naive Bayes classifier (R e1071). Thyroid-blood repertoire similarity was quantified with the Morisita-Horn index. The public reads were reanalyzed by TCRdb: fastp trimming at Q25, MiXCR alignment, in-frame beta chains only. One record per CDR3 amino acid sequence lists the most common genes and DNA. TCRdb's processing, not the study's, gives the V and J calls here. Recorded for this sample are 600,000 to 700,000 distinct CDR3 sequences; over 40% of them occurred a single time. The top ten clones comprise 7% to 7.5% of the sample.

The study excluded patients with uncontrolled infections, other autoimmune diseases, pregnancy or lactation. Clinical symptoms, serum thyroxine and TRAb, thyroid ultrasound, and orbital computed tomography formed the basis for the diagnoses. Total RNA was extracted using Trizol reagent, and RNA quality was assessed on an Agilent 2100 Bioanalyzer. The material sequenced was peripheral blood or thyroid tissue (not recorded which). This clonotype was obtained from an adult man with Graves' disease, either hyperthyroidism or ophthalmopathy (not recorded which).

The nucleotides read TGTGCCAGCAGCCAAGCCCCAGGGGGGAACACTGAAGCTTTCTTT. The translation is CASSQAPGGNTEAFF. The receptor chain draws on TRBV5-1 and TRBJ1-1; TRBD1 agrees with 7 junctional bases. CDR1 SGHRS and CDR2 YFSETQ are derived from the germline V gene. From cysteine to phenylalanine, the CDR3 is 15 amino acids long. Of the read, only the CDR3 DNA is kept; its 45 bases are in frame from base 1.